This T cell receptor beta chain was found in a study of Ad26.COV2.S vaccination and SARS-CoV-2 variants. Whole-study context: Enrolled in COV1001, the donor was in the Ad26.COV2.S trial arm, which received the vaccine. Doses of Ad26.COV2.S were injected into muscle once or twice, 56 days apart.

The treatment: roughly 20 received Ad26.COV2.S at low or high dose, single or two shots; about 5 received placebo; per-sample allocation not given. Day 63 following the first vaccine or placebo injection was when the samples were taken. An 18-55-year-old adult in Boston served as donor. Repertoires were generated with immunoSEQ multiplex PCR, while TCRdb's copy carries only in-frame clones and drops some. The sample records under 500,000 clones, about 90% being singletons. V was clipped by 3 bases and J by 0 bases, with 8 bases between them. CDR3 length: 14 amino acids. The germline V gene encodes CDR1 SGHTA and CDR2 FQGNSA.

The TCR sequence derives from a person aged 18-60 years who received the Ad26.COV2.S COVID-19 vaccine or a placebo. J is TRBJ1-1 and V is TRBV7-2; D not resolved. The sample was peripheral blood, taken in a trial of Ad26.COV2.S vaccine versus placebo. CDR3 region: CASSFSTVNTEAFF. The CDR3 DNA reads TGTGCCAGCAGCTTCTCGACGGTGAACACTGAAGCTTTCTTT.